The 15 T cell receptor beta chains reported below all come from one sample, sequenced in a study of regulatory T cells in long-lasting Graves disease. In building TCR beta libraries, iRepertoire HTBI primers were used together with Arm-PCR of CDR3 regions. MiXCR was run by TCRdb on the multiplex PCR reads, yielding one entry per CDR3 protein. The sample yields fewer than 500,000 distinct CDR3 sequences, around 16% seen once. Time point reported: newly diagnosed GD, antithyroid drugs for less than 3 months. Construction of the TCR library relied on RNA isolated from PBMCs. This sample also appeared in a second study, on T cells in Graves' hyperthyroidism and ophthalmopathy.

Source: peripheral blood mononuclear cells (PBMCs), taken at new diagnosis, from a patient treated with antithyroid drugs. The receptors come from a man in his forties or fifties with Graves disease.

This clonotype was recorded many times. The rearrangement links TRBV7-9 to TRBJ2-2, with a weak D call TRBD1 (5 bases). The V end was cut by 5 bases, the J end by 0 bases, with 13 bases between. Germline V CDR1 and CDR2: SEHNR, FQNEAQ (reference sequence). The CDR3 is 16 residues long. For the CDR3, the DNA is TGTGCCAGCAGCCCTAGGGGAAACGCGAACACCGGGGAGCTGTTTTTT. It codes for CASSPRGNANTGELFF. The full variable domain, its missing parts supplied by reference TRBV7-9 and TRBJ2-2, is DTGVSQNPRHKITKRGQNVTFRCDPISEHNRLYWYRQTLGQGPEFLTYFQNEAQLEKSRLLSDRFSAERPKGSFSTLEIQRTEQGDSAMYLCASSPRGNANTGELFFGEGSRLTVL.

This clonotype was counted many times. The V call is TRBV11-3, the J call TRBJ2-5, with TRBD2 matching over 16 bases. Looked up from germline, CDR1 is SGHNT and CDR2 is YENEEA. CDR3 length: 15 residues. The V segment lost 5 bases and the J segment 5 bases; nucleotides outside the gene matches: 2. The CDR3: CASSGTSGRVETQYF. The CDR3 bases are TGTGCCAGCAGCGGGACTAGCGGGAGGGTGGAGACCCAGTACTTC.

This clonotype appeared once. The CDR3 loop reads CSVGGRGLNNEQFF. CDR3 sequence (DNA): TGCAGCGTTGGGGGCCGGGGTCTGAACAATGAGCAGTTCTTC. The genes are TRBV29-1 and TRBJ2-1; possibly TRBD1 or TRBD2 for D (5 bases each). Trimming removed 4 bases from V and 5 bases from J, with 15 bases in between. This CDR3 comprises 14 residues. The germline CDR1 and CDR2 sequences are SQVTM and ANQGSEA.

This clonotype appeared a few times. This chain links TRBV5-1 with TRBJ2-5; D call uncertain. This CDR3 region has 12 residues. V dropped 6 bases and J dropped 3 bases, with 9 bases sitting between them. Germline V gene data show CDR1 as SGHRS and CDR2 as YFSETQ. CDR3 bases: TGCGCCAGCAAAGCAGGAGAAGAGACCCAGTACTTC. Protein product: CASKAGEETQYF.

In its sample, this clonotype was seen many times. The chain uses TRBV3-1 and TRBJ2-2, with no clear D. The CDR3 sequence is 15 residues long. Trimming took 6 bases from V and 0 from J, leaving 11 bases between them. The germline gives CDR1 LGHDT, CDR2 YNNKEL (reference sequence). The CDR3 DNA reads as TGTGCCAGCAGTCCGAGCAGATCGAACACCGGGGAGCTGTTTTTT. Its protein is CASSPSRSNTGELFF.

This clonotype was recorded at least ten times. This chain connects TRBV11-2 to TRBJ1-5; D is perhaps TRBD1 (6 bases). Germline V gives CDR1 SGHAT, CDR2 FQNNGV. There are 18 residues in the CDR3. The V gene lost 5 bases and the J gene lost 0 bases, with 20 bases spanning the gap. This chain's CDR3 is CASSLILGAHYSNQPQHF. CDR3 nucleotide sequence: TGTGCCAGCAGCCTCATATTGGGGGCTCATTATAGCAATCAGCCCCAGCATTTT.

This clonotype was found many times. DNA of the CDR3: TGTGCCAGCAGTTACAAAGACAGCATCAATGAGCAGTTCTTC. The encoded protein is CASSYKDSINEQFF. V and J are TRBV6-2 or TRBV6-3 and TRBJ2-1; D is possibly TRBD1 (5 bases). V lost 2 bases and J lost 6, with 11 bases in between. CDR1 is MNHEY, CDR2 SVGEGT, per germline. CDR3 length: 14 residues.

This clonotype was observed many times. V and J are TRBV28 and TRBJ2-1; 10 nucleotides agree with TRBD2. The trim removed 3 bases at V and 5 bases at J, leaving 7 bases unmatched. CDR1 and CDR2 from the germline V gene are MDHEN and SYDVKM. The CDR3 runs 16 residues. The CDR3 here is CASSLTSGLINNEQFF. The CDR3 DNA is TGTGCCAGCAGTTTGACTAGCGGGCTGATAAACAATGAGCAGTTCTTC.

The J gene is TRBJ1-1, the V gene TRBV20-1; 7 bases match TRBD1. Germline lookup yields CDR1 DFQATT and CDR2 SNEGSKA (reference sequence). Losses at the gene ends were 6 bases for V and 0 bases for J; bases not matched to a gene: 7. The CDR3 spans 14 residues. The CDR3 is CSAPTGTLNTEAFF. The CDR3 DNA sequence: TGCAGTGCCCCGACAGGGACGTTGAACACTGAAGCTTTCTTT.

This clonotype has only a few counts. The chain couples TRBV7-9 to TRBJ2-1, with 8 bases matching TRBD2. J gave up 3 bases and V 8 bases, and 12 bases lay outside the gene matches. Germline V gene lookup returns CDR1 SEHNR and CDR2 FQNEAQ (reference sequence). The CDR3 sequence is 16 residues long. The CDR3 DNA sequence: TGTGCCAGCCGCCCTCAATCCGGGACTAGCTACAATGAGCAGTTCTTC. Protein product: CASRPQSGTSYNEQFF.

This clonotype turned up a few times. The chain employs TRBV20-1 and TRBJ1-1; D perhaps matches TRBD1 (5 bases). This CDR3 contains 12 residues. V was pared by 6 bases and J by 4 bases, with 12 bases between. CDR1 and CDR2 from the germline V gene are DFQATT and SNEGSKA (reference sequence). CDR3 protein: CSADMRATEAFF. DNA of the CDR3: TGCAGTGCGGACATGCGTGCCACTGAAGCTTTCTTT.

This chain joins TRBV4-2 and TRBJ2-7; TRBD2 matches at 10 bases. After removal of 2 bases from V and 6 bases from J, the junction contained 4 bases not matched to a gene. CDR1 and CDR2 from the germline V gene are LGHNA and YNFKEQ. This CDR3 has 14 residues. CDR3 sequence reads: CASSQLAGDREQYF. CDR3 DNA: TGTGCCAGCAGCCAACTAGCGGGAGATCGCGAGCAGTACTTC.

This clonotype was seen a few times. V gene TRBV11-2 combines with J gene TRBJ1-6; perhaps TRBD1 as D (5 bases). The CDR3 loop spans 14 amino acids. Germline V gene sequence: CDR1 SGHAT, CDR2 FQNNGV. The ends were cut back, 3 bases at V and 8 bases at J, with 11 bases in the middle. The CDR3 DNA follows: TGTGCCAGCAGCTTTGGATGGGGCGATTCACCCCTCCACTTT. Its translation is CASSFGWGDSPLHF.

The chain is built from TRBV10-3 and TRBJ1-5; D may be TRBD1 (5 bases). The CDR3 totals 12 residues. Trimming shortened V by 3 bases and J by 6 bases, and 6 bases separated the two germline ends. The germline V gene has CDR1 ENHRY and CDR2 SYGVKD. This CDR3 is CAISETGQPQHF. The CDR3 nucleotides read TGTGCCATCAGTGAAACAGGTCAGCCCCAGCATTTT.

This clonotype was seen more than once but under ten times. The gene calls are TRBV29-1 and TRBJ2-7; 9 nucleotides align to TRBD1. Germline CDR1 and CDR2: SQVTM and ANQGSEA. J lost 4 bases, V lost 3 bases, and 7 bases had no gene match. This CDR3 spans 14 amino acids. In DNA, the CDR3 is TGCAGCGTTGATGAAGGGACAGGGATGTACGAGCAGTACTTC. As protein: CSVDEGTGMYEQYF.